What follows is one T cell receptor (beta chain) and its context. In germline, CDR1 is LGHNA, CDR2 YNFKEQ. This CDR3 contains 14 residues. V was shortened by 1 base and J by 4 bases, with 10 bases between the two germline ends. These data come from a study of blood T cell repertoires in COVID-19. For the study at large: T cells, B-cell-depleted T cells, or PBMCs supplied cDNA or gDNA.

TCRdb's copy holds only in-frame clones and misses some; the assay was immunoSEQ multiplex PCR. The sample carries around 200,000 clones, 80% to 90% recorded once. The receptor comes from a man between 35 and 55 years old with active or convalescent COVID-19. The sequenced material came from peripheral blood. The chain uses TRBV4-2 and TRBJ1-2; D is uncertain. In DNA form, the CDR3 reads TGTGCCAGCAGCCAAGCGGCCGAGGGCTATGGCTACACCTTC. Amino acids: CASSQAAEGYGYTF.